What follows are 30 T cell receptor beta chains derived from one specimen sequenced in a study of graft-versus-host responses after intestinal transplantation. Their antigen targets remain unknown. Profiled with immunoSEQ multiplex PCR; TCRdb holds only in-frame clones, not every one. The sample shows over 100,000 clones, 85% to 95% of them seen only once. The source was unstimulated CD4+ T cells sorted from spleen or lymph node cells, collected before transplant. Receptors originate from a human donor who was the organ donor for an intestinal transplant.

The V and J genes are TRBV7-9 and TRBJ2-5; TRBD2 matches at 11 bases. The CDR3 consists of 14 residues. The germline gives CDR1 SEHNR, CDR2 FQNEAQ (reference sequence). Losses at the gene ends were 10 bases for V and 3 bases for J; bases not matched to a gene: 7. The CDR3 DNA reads TGTGCCATCGACTCTAGCGGGAGGAAAGAGACCCAGTACTTC. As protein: CAIDSSGRKETQYF.

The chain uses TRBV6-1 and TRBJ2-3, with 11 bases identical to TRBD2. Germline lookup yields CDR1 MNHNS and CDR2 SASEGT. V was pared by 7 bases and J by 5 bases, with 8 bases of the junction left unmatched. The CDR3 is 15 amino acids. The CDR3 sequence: CASNLAGGPGDTQYF. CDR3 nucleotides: TGTGCCAGCAATTTAGCGGGAGGGCCGGGAGATACGCAGTATTTT.

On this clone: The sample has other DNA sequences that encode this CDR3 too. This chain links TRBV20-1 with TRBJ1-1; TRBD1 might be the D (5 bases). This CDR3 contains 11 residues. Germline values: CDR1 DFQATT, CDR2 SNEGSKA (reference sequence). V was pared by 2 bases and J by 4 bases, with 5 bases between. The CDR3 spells CSARQGTEAFF. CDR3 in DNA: TGCAGTGCTAGACAGGGCACTGAAGCTTTCTTT.

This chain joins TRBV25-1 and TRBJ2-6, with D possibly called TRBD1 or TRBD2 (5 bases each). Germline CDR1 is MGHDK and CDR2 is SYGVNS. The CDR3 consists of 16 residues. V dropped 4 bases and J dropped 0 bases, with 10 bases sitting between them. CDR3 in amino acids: CASSARGTSGANVLTF. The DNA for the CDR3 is TGTGCCAGCAGTGCCCGAGGGACCTCTGGGGCCAACGTCCTGACTTTC.

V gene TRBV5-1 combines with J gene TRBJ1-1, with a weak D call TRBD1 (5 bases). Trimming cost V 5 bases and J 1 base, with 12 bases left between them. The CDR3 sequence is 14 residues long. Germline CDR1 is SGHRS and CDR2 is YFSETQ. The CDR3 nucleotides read TGCGCCAGCAGTTGGGACGGACAGAACACTGAAGCTTTCTTT. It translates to CASSWDGQNTEAFF.

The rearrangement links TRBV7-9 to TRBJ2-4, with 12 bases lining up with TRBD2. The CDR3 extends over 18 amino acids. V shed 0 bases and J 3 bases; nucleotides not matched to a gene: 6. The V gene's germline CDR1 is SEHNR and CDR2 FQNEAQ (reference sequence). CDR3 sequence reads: CASSLAQGLAGLKNIQYF. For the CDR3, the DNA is TGTGCCAGCAGCTTAGCGCAAGGACTAGCGGGGCTCAAAAACATTCAGTACTTC.

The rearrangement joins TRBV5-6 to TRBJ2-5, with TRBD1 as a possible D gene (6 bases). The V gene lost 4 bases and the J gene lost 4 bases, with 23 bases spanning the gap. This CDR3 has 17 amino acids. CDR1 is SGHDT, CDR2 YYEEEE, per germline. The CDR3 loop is CASSAYRDTVEGETQYF. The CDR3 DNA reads TGTGCCAGCAGCGCCTACCGGGACACGGTCGAAGGAGAGACCCAGTACTTC.

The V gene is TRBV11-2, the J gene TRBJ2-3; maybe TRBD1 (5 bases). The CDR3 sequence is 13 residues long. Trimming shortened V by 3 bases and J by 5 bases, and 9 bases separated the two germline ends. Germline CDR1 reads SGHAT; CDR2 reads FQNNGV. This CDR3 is CASSFWGVDTQYF. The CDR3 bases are TGTGCCAGCAGCTTTTGGGGCGTAGATACGCAGTATTTT.

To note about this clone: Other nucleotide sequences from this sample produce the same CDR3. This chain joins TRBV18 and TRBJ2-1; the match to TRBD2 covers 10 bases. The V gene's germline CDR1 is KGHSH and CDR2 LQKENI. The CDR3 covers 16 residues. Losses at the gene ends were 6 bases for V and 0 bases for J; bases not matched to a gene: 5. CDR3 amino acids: CASSTSGTSSYNEQFF. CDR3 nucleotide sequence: TGTGCCAGCTCTACTAGCGGGACGAGCTCCTACAATGAGCAGTTCTTC.

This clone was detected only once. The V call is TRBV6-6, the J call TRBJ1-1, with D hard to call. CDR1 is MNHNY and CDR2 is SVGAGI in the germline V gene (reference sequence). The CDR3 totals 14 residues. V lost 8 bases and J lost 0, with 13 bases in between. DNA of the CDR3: TGTGCCAGCGAGGGTCGGGATTTGAACACTGAAGCTTTCTTT. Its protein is CASEGRDLNTEAFF.

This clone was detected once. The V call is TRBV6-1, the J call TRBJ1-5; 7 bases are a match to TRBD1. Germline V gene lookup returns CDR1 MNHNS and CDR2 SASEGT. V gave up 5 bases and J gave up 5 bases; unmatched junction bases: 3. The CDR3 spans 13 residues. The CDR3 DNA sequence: TGTGCCAGCAGTTGGGACAGAGATCAGCCCCAGCATTTT. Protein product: CASSWDRDQPQHF.

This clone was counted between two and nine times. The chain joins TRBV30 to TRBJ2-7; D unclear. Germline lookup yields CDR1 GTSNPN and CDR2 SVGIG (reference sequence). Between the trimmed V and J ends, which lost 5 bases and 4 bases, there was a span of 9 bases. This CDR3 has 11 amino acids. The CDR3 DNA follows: TGTGCCTGGGGGATAGCTTACGAGCAGTACTTC. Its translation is CAWGIAYEQYF.

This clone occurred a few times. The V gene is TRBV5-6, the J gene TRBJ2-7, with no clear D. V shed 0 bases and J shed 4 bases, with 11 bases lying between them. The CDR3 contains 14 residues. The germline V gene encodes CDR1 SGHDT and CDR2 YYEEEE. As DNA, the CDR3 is TGTGCCAGCAGCTTGGAAGGGATTGGGTACGAGCAGTACTTC. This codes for CASSLEGIGYEQYF.

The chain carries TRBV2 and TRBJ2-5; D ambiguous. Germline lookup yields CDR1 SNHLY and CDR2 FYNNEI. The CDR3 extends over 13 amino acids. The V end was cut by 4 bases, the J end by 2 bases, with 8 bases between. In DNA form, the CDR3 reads TGTGCCAGCAGTGCCAGACTGCAAGAGACCCAGTACTTC. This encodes CASSARLQETQYF.

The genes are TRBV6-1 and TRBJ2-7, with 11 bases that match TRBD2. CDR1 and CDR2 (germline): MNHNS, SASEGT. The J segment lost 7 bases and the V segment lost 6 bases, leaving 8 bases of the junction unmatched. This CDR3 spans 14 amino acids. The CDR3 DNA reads TGTGCCAGCAGCCAACTAGCGGGAGAAGGGGAGCAGTACTTC. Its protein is CASSQLAGEGEQYF.

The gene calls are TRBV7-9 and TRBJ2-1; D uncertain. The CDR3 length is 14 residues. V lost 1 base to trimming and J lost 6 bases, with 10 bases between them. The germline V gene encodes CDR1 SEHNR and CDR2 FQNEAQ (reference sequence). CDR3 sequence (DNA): TGTGCCAGCAGCTTAGTGCAAGCAGGCAATGAGCAGTTCTTC. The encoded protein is CASSLVQAGNEQFF.

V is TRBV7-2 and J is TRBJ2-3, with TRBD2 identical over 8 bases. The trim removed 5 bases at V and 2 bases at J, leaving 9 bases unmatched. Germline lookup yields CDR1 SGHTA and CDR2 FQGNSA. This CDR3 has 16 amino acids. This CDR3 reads CASSPPGLEVTDTQYF. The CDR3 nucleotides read TGTGCCAGCAGCCCTCCGGGACTAGAGGTCACAGATACGCAGTATTTT.

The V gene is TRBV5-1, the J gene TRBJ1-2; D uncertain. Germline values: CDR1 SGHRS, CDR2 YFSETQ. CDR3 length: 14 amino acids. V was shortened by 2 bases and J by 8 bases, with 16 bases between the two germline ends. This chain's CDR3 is CASSLLDGRDGYTF. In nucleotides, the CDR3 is TGCGCCAGCAGCTTACTTGACGGGCGAGACGGCTACACCTTC.

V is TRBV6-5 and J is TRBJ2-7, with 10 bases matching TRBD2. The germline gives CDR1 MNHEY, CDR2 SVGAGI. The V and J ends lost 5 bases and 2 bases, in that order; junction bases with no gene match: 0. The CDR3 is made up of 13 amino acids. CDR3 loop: CASSSGRAYEQYF. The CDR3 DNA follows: TGTGCCAGCAGTAGCGGGAGGGCCTACGAGCAGTACTTC.

CDR3 sequence (DNA): TGTGCCAGCAGTTTTTATAAGGGGATGGGGACCCAGTACTTC. This sequence encodes CASSFYKGMGTQYF. The gene calls are TRBV28 and TRBJ2-5; D might be TRBD1 (5 bases). V lost 3 bases and J 7 bases, leaving 15 bases between the germline ends. The CDR3 runs 14 residues. CDR1 and CDR2 from the germline V gene are MDHEN and SYDVKM. Full variable domain (missing parts from reference TRBV28 and TRBJ2-5): DVKVTQSSRYLVKRTGEKVFLECVQDMDHENMFWYRQDPGLGLRLIYFSYDVKMKEKGDIPEGYSVSREKKERFSLILESASTNQTSMYLCASSFYKGMGTQYFGPGTRLLVL.

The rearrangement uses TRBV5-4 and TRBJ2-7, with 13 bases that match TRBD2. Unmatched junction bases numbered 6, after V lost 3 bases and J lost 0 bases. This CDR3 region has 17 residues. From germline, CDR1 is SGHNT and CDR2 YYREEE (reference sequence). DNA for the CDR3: TGTGCCAGCAGCTCCGGGACTAGCGGGACGAGCTCCTACGAGCAGTACTTC. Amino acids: CASSSGTSGTSSYEQYF.

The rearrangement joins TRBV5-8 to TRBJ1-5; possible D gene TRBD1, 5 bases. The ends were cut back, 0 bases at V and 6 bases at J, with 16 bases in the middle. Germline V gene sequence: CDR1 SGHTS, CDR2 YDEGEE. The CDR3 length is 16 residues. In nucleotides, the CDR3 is TGTGCCAGCAGCTTGGGGTCCCGAGGGGTACTTCAGCCCCAGCATTTT. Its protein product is CASSLGSRGVLQPQHF.

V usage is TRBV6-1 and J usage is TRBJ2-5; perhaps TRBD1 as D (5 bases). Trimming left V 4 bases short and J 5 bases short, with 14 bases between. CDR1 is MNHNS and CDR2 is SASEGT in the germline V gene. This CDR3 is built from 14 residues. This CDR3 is CASSVGPPGETQYF. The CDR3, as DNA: TGTGCCAGCAGTGTCGGACCCCCAGGGGAGACCCAGTACTTC.

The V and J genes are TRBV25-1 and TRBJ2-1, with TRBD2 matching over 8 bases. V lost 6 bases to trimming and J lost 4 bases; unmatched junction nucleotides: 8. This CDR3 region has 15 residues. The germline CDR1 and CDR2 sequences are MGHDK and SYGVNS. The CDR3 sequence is CASRVAGNVYNEQFF. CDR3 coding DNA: TGTGCCAGCAGGGTAGCGGGGAATGTTTACAATGAGCAGTTCTTC. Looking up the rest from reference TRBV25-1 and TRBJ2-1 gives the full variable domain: EADIYQTPRYLVIGTGKKITLECSQTMGHDKMYWYQQDPGMELHLIHYSYGVNSTEKGDLSSESTVSRIRTEHFPLTLESARPSHTSQYLCASRVAGNVYNEQFFGPGTRLTVL.

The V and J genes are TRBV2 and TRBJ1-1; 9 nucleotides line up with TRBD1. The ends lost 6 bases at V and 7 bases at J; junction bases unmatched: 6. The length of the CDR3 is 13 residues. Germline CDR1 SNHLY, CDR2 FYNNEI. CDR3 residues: CASRITGGLEAFF. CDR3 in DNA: TGTGCCAGCAGGATTACAGGGGGCCTTGAAGCTTTCTTT.

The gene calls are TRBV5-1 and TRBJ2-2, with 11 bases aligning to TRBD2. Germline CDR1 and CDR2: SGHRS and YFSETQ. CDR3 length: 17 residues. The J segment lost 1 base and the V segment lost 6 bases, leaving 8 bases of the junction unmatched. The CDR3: CASKVGTSGLNTGELFF. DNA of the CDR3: TGCGCCAGCAAGGTGGGGACTAGCGGTCTGAACACCGGGGAGCTGTTTTTT.

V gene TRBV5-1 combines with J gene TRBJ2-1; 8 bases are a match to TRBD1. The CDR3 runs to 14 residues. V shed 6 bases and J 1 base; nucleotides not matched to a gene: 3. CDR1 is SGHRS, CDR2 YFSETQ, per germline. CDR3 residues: CASTGQGSYNEQFF. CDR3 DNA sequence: TGCGCCAGCACCGGACAGGGATCCTACAATGAGCAGTTCTTC.

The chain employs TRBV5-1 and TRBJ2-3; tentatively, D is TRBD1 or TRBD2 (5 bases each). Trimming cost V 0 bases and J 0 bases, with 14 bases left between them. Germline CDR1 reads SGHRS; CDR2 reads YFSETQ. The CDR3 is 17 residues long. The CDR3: CASSLGGDTGSTDTQYF. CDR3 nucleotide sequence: TGCGCCAGCAGCTTGGGAGGGGATACGGGGAGCACAGATACGCAGTATTTT.

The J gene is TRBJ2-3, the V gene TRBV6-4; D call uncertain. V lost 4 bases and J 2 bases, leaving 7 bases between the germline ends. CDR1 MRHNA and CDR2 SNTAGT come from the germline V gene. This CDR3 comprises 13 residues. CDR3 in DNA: TGTGCCAGCAGTGCAGTTTACACAGATACGCAGTATTTT. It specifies CASSAVYTDTQYF.

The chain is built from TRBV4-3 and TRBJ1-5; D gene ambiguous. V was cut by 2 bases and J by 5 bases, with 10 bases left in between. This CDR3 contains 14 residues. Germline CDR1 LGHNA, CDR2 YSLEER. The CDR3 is CASSQIYADQPQHF. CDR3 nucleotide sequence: TGCGCCAGCAGCCAAATTTACGCCGATCAGCCCCAGCATTTT.